A selection of T cell receptor beta chains follows, all from one sample in a study of blood T cell repertoires in COVID-19. Sequenced by immunoSEQ multiplex PCR; TCRdb stores in-frame clones only, minus some. The sample shows 150,000 to 200,000 clones, 85% to 90% of them seen only once. The sample consisted of peripheral blood. These receptors came from a man between 18 and 35 years old with acute or convalescent COVID-19. The CDR3 runs from the conserved cysteine through the conserved F or W. The D gene is left open where the match is weak. Clone size is not always given. Where it is, it says once, few, many or a class for expanded clones.

D gene,clone size,J gene,V gene,CDR3 DNA,CDR3 protein
TRBD1,-,TRBJ1-5,TRBV30,TGTGCCTGGAGTATCACACAGGGGGCGAGCAATCAGCCCCAGCATTTT,CAWSITQGASNQPQHF
-,-,TRBJ1-2,TRBV24-1,TGTGCCACCAGTGATTTCGAGCGAAACTATGGCTACACCTTC,CATSDFERNYGYTF
TRBD2,-,TRBJ2-3,TRBV7-2,TGTGCCAGCAGCCTCGGGACTATCACAGATACGCAGTATTTT,CASSLGTITDTQYF
-,-,TRBJ1-1,TRBV10-1,TGCGCCAGCAGTGAGGTCGGGTCGACTGAAGCTTTCTTT,CASSEVGSTEAFF
-,-,TRBJ1-2,TRBV6-1,TGTGCCAGCAATCGAGCTAACTATGGCTACACCTTC,CASNRANYGYTF
-,-,TRBJ1-3,TRBV7-2,TGTGCCAGCAGCTTACAGCCTAGCTCTGGAAACACCATATATTTT,CASSLQPSSGNTIYF
-,-,TRBJ1-1,TRBV19,TGTGCCACTTCGGACCCCATGAGGGACACTGAAGCTTTCTTT,CATSDPMRDTEAFF
-,-,TRBJ1-1,TRBV5-1,TGCGCCAGCAGCTTGTCTGGCGGGATGAACACTGAAGCTTTCTTT,CASSLSGGMNTEAFF
TRBD1,-,TRBJ2-3,TRBV5-1,TGCGCCAGCAGCAAGGGACAGGGAACAGATACGCAGTATTTT,CASSKGQGTDTQYF
-,-,TRBJ2-7,TRBV7-9,TGTGCCAGCAGCCGCGGGACAGCCGAGCAGTACTTC,CASSRGTAEQYF
-,once,TRBJ1-2,TRBV3-1/TRBV3-2,TGTGCCAGCAGCCGCGAAGGAGGCTATGGCTACACCTTC,CASSREGGYGYTF
-,-,TRBJ1-2,TRBV4-1,TGCGCCAGCAGCCAAGAGGAGGGCTACTATGGCTACACCTTC,CASSQEEGYYGYTF
-,-,TRBJ1-3,TRBV4-1,TGCGCCAGCAGCCCGACAAGGGGAAATGGAAACACCATATATTTT,CASSPTRGNGNTIYF
-,once,TRBJ1-5,TRBV7-8,TGTGCCAGCAGCCCCGAAGGTGGGTGGGGAGTCGGGCAGCCCCAGCATTTT,CASSPEGGWGVGQPQHF
TRBD2,once,TRBJ2-1,TRBV5-1,TGCGCCAGCAGCTCGACCTTGACTAGCGGGGGCCGTAGCTCCTACAATGAGCAGTTCTTC,CASSSTLTSGGRSSYNEQFF
TRBD2,-,TRBJ2-5,TRBV4-2,TGTGCCAGCAGCCAAGATGGGGCTAGCGGGGGGGCCGTAGAAGAGACCCAGTACTTC,CASSQDGASGGAVEETQYF
TRBD1,-,TRBJ1-4,TRBV27,TGTGCCAGCAGACCCACAGGGGTTTCTGAAAAACTGTTTTTT,CASRPTGVSEKLFF
-,-,TRBJ1-6,TRBV30,TGTGCCTGGAGTAAACCGGATAATTCACCCCTCCACTTT,CAWSKPDNSPLHF
-,-,TRBJ1-6,TRBV7-6,TGTGCCAGCAGCTTGGACGGGGGGATGGGACCCCTCCACTTT,CASSLDGGMGPLHF
TRBD2,-,TRBJ2-5,TRBV5-1,TGCGCCAGCAGCGTAGGTCAGTCGCGGGGGGGCGAGACCCAGTACTTC,CASSVGQSRGGETQYF
-,once,TRBJ2-1,TRBV7-9,TGTGCCAGCAGCTGGGCTAGCGCCCTCAGAGATGAGCAGTTCTTC,CASSWASALRDEQFF
-,once,TRBJ1-2,TRBV5-8,TGTGCCAGCAGCCGCGAGGTGAATAACTATGGCTACACCTTC,CASSREVNNYGYTF
TRBD2,once,TRBJ2-3,TRBV27,TGTGCCAGCAGTTTGAGCGGGGGGGCAGCAGATACGCAGTATTTT,CASSLSGGAADTQYF
-,-,TRBJ2-5,TRBV7-2,TGTGCCAGCAGCCCGGGAGTTTTGGAGACCCAGTACTTC,CASSPGVLETQYF
TRBD2,-,TRBJ2-3,TRBV9,TGTGCCAGCAGCGTAGCTCGGGGGGGGACAGATACGCAGTATTTT,CASSVARGGTDTQYF
TRBD1,-,TRBJ2-3,TRBV10-3,TGTGCCATCAGTGAGTCGGGCCTTAGGGGGCCATCCACAGATACGCAGTATTTT,CAISESGLRGPSTDTQYF
TRBD1,-,TRBJ2-1,TRBV5-1,TGCGCCAGCAGCTCAGTCGGCAATGACAGGGGGCAGCACAATGAGCAGTTCTTC,CASSSVGNDRGQHNEQFF
-,-,TRBJ1-4,TRBV25-1,TGTGCCAGCAGTGAGACAGTGCTACTTGAAAAACTGTTTTTT,CASSETVLLEKLFF
-,-,TRBJ1-6,TRBV12-3/TRBV12-4,TGTGCCAGCAGTTTCACAGCTTCACCCCTCCACTTT,CASSFTASPLHF
-,-,TRBJ1-2,TRBV2,TGTGCCAGCAGTGAAGCCACCCGACAATTTGGGGACTCCTATCTTAACTATGGCTACACCTTC,CASSEATRQFGDSYLNYGYTF
TRBD1,few,TRBJ2-7,TRBV11-2,TGTGCCAGCAGCTCCCGGGACAGCGGTTTTGCCGAGCAGTACTTC,CASSSRDSGFAEQYF
TRBD2,-,TRBJ2-1,TRBV24-1,TGTGCCACCAGTGATTTGTCCGGTAGCGGGGTTCAAAAGGATGAGCAGTTCTTC,CATSDLSGSGVQKDEQFF
-,-,TRBJ2-3,TRBV4-2,TGTGCCAGCAGTCCCGGGACTTTACCCACAGATACGCAGTATTTT,CASSPGTLPTDTQYF
-,-,TRBJ1-1,TRBV5-1,TGCGCCAGCAGGCCAACAGGCGGTGGCACTGAAGCTTTCTTT,CASRPTGGGTEAFF
-,-,TRBJ1-5,TRBV7-2,TGTGCCAGCAGCTTAGGTGGGGGGCAGCCCCAGCATTTT,CASSLGGGQPQHF
-,-,TRBJ2-3,TRBV9,TGTGCCAGCAAGACAAGCCCCGGGGGCACAGATACGCAGTATTTT,CASKTSPGGTDTQYF
TRBD2,once,TRBJ2-1,TRBV7-2,TGTGCCAGCAGCTGGCCCGGGACTAGCGGCAATGAGCAGTTCTTC,CASSWPGTSGNEQFF
TRBD1,-,TRBJ1-1,TRBV4-1,TGCGCCAGCAGCCAAGAGGGCCTGCAGGGGGCGACTGAAGCTTTCTTT,CASSQEGLQGATEAFF
-,-,TRBJ1-1,TRBV29-1,TGCAGCGTTGTAGGACAGTCAAACACTGAAGCTTTCTTT,CSVVGQSNTEAFF
TRBD1,few,TRBJ2-1,TRBV5-4,TGTGCCAGCAGCCCCGGGACAGGGTCATTTGTCAATGAGCAGTTCTTC,CASSPGTGSFVNEQFF
-,-,TRBJ1-1,TRBV10-1,TGCGCCAGCAGCGCAGGGACTGAAGCTTTCTTT,CASSAGTEAFF
-,-,TRBJ2-3,TRBV9,TGTGCCAGCAGCACGACAGCGACTAGCACAGATACGCAGTATTTT,CASSTTATSTDTQYF
TRBD1,-,TRBJ1-5,TRBV28,TGTGCCAGCAGTTTACTGACAGGGGGCTACAATCAGCCCCAGCATTTT,CASSLLTGGYNQPQHF
TRBD1,-,TRBJ1-2,TRBV5-1,TGCGCCAGCAGCCCCGGGACAGGGCTCCACGGCTACACCTTC,CASSPGTGLHGYTF
-,-,TRBJ1-5,TRBV2,TGTGCCAGCAGTGAAGGGGCTTCGGGCAATCAGCCCCAGCATTTT,CASSEGASGNQPQHF